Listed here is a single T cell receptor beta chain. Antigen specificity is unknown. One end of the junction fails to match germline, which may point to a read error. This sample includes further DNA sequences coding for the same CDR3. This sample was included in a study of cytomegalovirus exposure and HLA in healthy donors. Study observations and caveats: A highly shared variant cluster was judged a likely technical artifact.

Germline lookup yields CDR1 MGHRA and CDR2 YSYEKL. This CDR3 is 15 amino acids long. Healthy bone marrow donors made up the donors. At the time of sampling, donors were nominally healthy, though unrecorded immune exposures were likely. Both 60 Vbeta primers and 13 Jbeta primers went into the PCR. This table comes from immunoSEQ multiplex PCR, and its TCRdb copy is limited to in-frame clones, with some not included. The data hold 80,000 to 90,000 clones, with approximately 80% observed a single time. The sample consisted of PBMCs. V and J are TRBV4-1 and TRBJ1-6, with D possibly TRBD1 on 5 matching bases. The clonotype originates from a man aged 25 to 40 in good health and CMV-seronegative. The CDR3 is CASSQTVSYNSPLHF. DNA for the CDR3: TGCGCCAGCAGTCAGACAGTCTCCTATAATTCCCCCCTCCACTTT.